A single sample gave rise to the 6 T cell receptor beta chains below, sequenced in a study of T cell changes during pregnancy in multiple sclerosis. Libraries were prepared by immunoSEQ multiplex PCR; TCRdb keeps only in-frame clonotypes and omits some of them. The repertoire includes 40,000 to 65,000 clones, 85% to 95% of them detected once, and roughly 0.23% sits in the top ten. The source was CD4+ T cells from peripheral blood mononuclear cells, collected in the third trimester of pregnancy. The receptors were sampled from a female donor with multiple sclerosis, enrolled in a pregnancy study.

The chain recombines TRBV2 with TRBJ1-5, with D unclear. CDR3 length: 15 amino acids. In germline, CDR1 is SNHLY, CDR2 FYNNEI. The V and J ends lost 1 base and 6 bases respectively, with 13 bases between them. The CDR3 loop is CASSEEYTGGQPQHF. The CDR3 DNA is TGTGCCAGCAGTGAAGAGTACACGGGAGGTCAGCCCCAGCATTTT.

The chain joins TRBV14 to TRBJ2-1, with TRBD1 matching over 10 bases. Germline values: CDR1 SGHDN, CDR2 FVKESK. The CDR3 has 15 amino acids. J gave up 6 bases and V 2 bases, and 4 bases lay outside the gene matches. Here the CDR3 DNA reads TGTGCCAGCAGCCAACTAGGACAGGGGGTCAATGAGCAGTTCTTC. Its translation: CASSQLGQGVNEQFF.

This clone was recorded only once. The chain links TRBV28 to TRBJ1-2; D gene ambiguous. This CDR3 contains 13 residues. The ends were cut back, 7 bases at V and 6 bases at J, with 15 bases in the middle. Looked up from germline, CDR1 is MDHEN and CDR2 is SYDVKM. For the CDR3, the DNA is TGTGCCAGCAATTCCGGCAGACTACATGGCTACACCTTC. This codes for CASNSGRLHGYTF.

The genes are TRBV18 and TRBJ1-2; tentative D call: TRBD1 (5 bases). The ends were cut back, 2 bases at V and 4 bases at J, with 14 bases in the middle. The CDR3 totals 15 residues. Per the germline V gene, CDR1 is KGHSH and CDR2 is LQKENI. The DNA for the CDR3 is TGTGCCAGCTCACCAGGCCCAGGGCAAGGCTATGGCTACACCTTC. It codes for CASSPGPGQGYGYTF. Full variable domain (missing parts from reference TRBV18 and TRBJ1-2): NAGVMQNPRHLVRRRGQEARLRCSPMKGHSHVYWYRQLPEEGLKFMVYLQKENIIDESGMPKERFSAEFPKEGPSILRIQQVVRGDSAAYFCASSPGPGQGYGYTFGSGTRLTVV.

The CDR3 is CASTKDRALGYTF. The CDR3 DNA reads TGTGCCAGCACGAAGGACAGGGCTCTTGGCTACACCTTC. The gene calls are TRBV6-1 and TRBJ1-2, with TRBD1 matching over 8 bases. Germline values: CDR1 MNHNS, CDR2 SASEGT. The CDR3 spans 13 residues. V trimming: 7 bases; J trimming: 7 bases; junction bases outside the gene matches: 8.

This chain uses TRBV15 with TRBJ1-4; D is unclear. The CDR3 has 13 amino acids. CDR1 and CDR2 from the germline V gene are LNHNV and YYDKDF (reference sequence). Trimming left V 0 bases short and J 8 bases short, with 7 bases between. CDR3 sequence reads: CATSRDLEEKLFF. As DNA, the CDR3 is TGTGCCACCAGCAGAGACCTGGAGGAAAAACTGTTTTTT.